This T cell receptor beta chain was captured in a study of identical twins. Template switching added a universal primer binding site, and final cDNA carried unique molecular identifiers. TCRdb re-derived calls from the 5' RACE reads in MiXCR, one entry per CDR3 protein. The data contain 540,000 or so distinct CDR3 sequences, 20% to 25% of them singletons. Germline V gene lookup returns CDR1 MDHEN and CDR2 SYDVKM. The length of the CDR3 is 14 residues. The V end lost 6 bases, the J end lost 1 base, and 10 bases lay between the germline ends. General observations from the study: Models predicted too little out-of-frame TCR alpha sharing in monozygotic twins.

This clonotype was picked up a small number of times. The antigen is not known. In addition, the sample was reused for a study of yellow fever vaccine responses in identical twins.

This TCR derives from a woman between 18 and 29 years old in good health. Sequencing input: CD4+ T cells sorted from blood. The chain is built from TRBV28 and TRBJ2-1; tentative D call: TRBD1 (6 bases). This chain's CDR3 is CASRSTGSYNEQFF. In nucleotides, the CDR3 is TGTGCCAGCAGATCTACAGGGTCCTACAATGAGCAGTTCTTC. The whole variable domain, filled in from reference TRBV28 and TRBJ2-1, reads DVKVTQSSRYLVKRTGEKVFLECVQDMDHENMFWYRQDPGLGLRLIYFSYDVKMKEKGDIPEGYSVSREKKERFSLILESASTNQTSMYLCASRSTGSYNEQFFGPGTRLTVL.